Reported below is one T cell receptor beta chain. The data originate from a study of shared clonotypes between healthy human individuals. Germline loops: CDR1 SGHRS, CDR2 YFSETQ. Between the trimmed V and J ends, which lost 1 base and 2 bases, there was a span of 8 bases. The CDR3 extends over 14 amino acids. Repertoires were generated with immunoSEQ multiplex PCR, while TCRdb's copy carries only in-frame clones and drops some. The sample shows roughly 2.2 million clones, roughly 93% of them seen only once. This rearrangement joins TRBV5-1 to TRBJ2-3; no clear D. Input material: naive CD4+ T cells from PBMCs. The subset is: CD45RA+ positively selected. The TCR originated in a young man in good health. Some clones in this sample may be carry-over from other donors' samples. The CDR3 reads CASSLFQDTDTQYF. For the CDR3, the DNA is TGCGCCAGCAGCTTGTTTCAGGACACAGATACGCAGTATTTT. Complete variable domain (other parts from reference TRBV5-1 and TRBJ2-3): KAGVTQTPRYLIKTRGQQVTLSCSPISGHRSVSWYQQTPGQGLQFLFEYFSETQRNKGNFPGRFSGRQFSNSRSEMNVSTLELGDSALYLCASSLFQDTDTQYFGPGTRLTVL.